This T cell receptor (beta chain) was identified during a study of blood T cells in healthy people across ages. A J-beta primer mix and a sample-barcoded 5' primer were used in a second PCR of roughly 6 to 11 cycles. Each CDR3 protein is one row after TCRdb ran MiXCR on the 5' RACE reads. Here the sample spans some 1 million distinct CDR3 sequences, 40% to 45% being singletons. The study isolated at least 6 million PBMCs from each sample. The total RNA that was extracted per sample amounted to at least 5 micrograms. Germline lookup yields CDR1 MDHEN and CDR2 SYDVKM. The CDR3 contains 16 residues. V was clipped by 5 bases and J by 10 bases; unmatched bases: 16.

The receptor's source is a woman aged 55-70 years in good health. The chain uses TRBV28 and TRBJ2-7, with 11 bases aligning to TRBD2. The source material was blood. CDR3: CASSLAGTSGHWPQYF. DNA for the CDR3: TGTGCCAGCAGTCTAGCCGGGACTAGCGGCCACTGGCCCCAGTACTTC. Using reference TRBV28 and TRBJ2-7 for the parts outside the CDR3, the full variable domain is DVKVTQSSRYLVKRTGEKVFLECVQDMDHENMFWYRQDPGLGLRLIYFSYDVKMKEKGDIPEGYSVSREKKERFSLILESASTNQTSMYLCASSLAGTSGHWPQYFGPGTRLTVT.